This T cell receptor (beta chain) was recovered during a study of somatic mutations in cytotoxic T cells in rheumatoid arthritis. The wider study: There were some V beta antibody-stained T-cell populations flow-sorted at nearly 100% purity, and these included V beta1+ cells sequenced for TCRB.

Sequenced by immunoSEQ multiplex PCR; TCRdb stores in-frame clones only, minus some. Of 20,000 to 25,000 clones in the sample, about four fifths were seen once. The length of the CDR3 is 13 residues. Trimming left V 6 bases short and J 2 bases short, with 10 bases between. Germline CDR1 reads MNHEY; CDR2 reads SMNVEV (reference sequence). This TCR came from an adult with rheumatoid arthritis. The V and J genes are TRBV27 and TRBJ1-2, with TRBD1 as a possible D gene (6 bases). The sample consisted of CD8+ T cells sorted from blood. CDR3 amino acids: CASRYTGNYGYTF. The CDR3 nucleotides read TGTGCCAGCAGATATACAGGGAACTATGGCTACACCTTC.